This T cell receptor (beta chain) was captured by sequencing in a study of T cells after yellow fever vaccination. Study outcomes and limitations: Weaker overall was a secondary response that nonetheless peaked faster, on day 5 versus 15. Although most clonotypes did not, a small share appeared in both CD4 and CD8 compartments.

Each CDR3 protein gets one entry after TCRdb re-called the 5' RACE reads with MiXCR. Among more than 90,000 distinct CDR3 sequences listed, 8.4% were seen once. As for this clonotype: The antigen remains unidentified.

The CDR3 runs to 16 residues. Trimming left V 4 bases short and J 0 bases short, with 14 bases between. The germline V gene has CDR1 SGHAT and CDR2 FQNNGV. The sample was CD8+ T cells sorted from PBMCs, taken 45 days after the yellow fever booster vaccination. The TCR comes from a young man who received the YFV17D yellow fever vaccine. The chain joins TRBV11-2 to TRBJ2-3; D unresolved. The CDR3 protein is CASSSRELPSTDTQYF. The DNA of the CDR3 is TGTGCCAGCAGCTCCCGCGAACTACCTAGCACAGATACGCAGTATTTT.